These T cell receptor beta chains were read from a single sample in a study of CD8+ T cells in alopecia areata. The protocol was immunoSEQ multiplex PCR, while the TCRdb copy is restricted to in-frame clones and leaves out a portion. This sample yields 200,000 to 250,000 clones, of which 64% are seen a single time; around 4.2% belongs to the top ten. The source material was CD4+ T cells sorted from blood, sampled at week 4, from a patient treated with tofacitinib. The receptors derive from a human donor with alopecia areata. Both conserved end residues are part of each CDR3. A D gene is named only where the DNA matches it firmly. Clone size is stated in some rows and not others, as once, few, many or a class when expanded.

>TRBJ2-5|-|TRBV30|-
TGTGCCTGGAAATGGTTGGGAGAGACCCAGTACTTC
CAWKWLGETQYF
>TRBJ2-2|-|TRBV30|-
TGTGCCTGGACCATATTACAGGGAGGTGGCGGGGAGCTGTTTTTT
CAWTILQGGGGELFF
>TRBJ2-7|-|TRBV10-3|-
TGTGCCATCAGTGAGCCGGCGGGTATCTCCTACGAGCAGTACTTC
CAISEPAGISYEQYF
>TRBJ2-7|-|TRBV7-2|-
TGTGCCAGCAGCTTCACGGGCCCAAGCTCCTACGAGCAGTACTTC
CASSFTGPSSYEQYF
>TRBJ2-7|-|TRBV7-8|-
TGTGCCAGCAGCTTATCTCCTAGAGAGCAGTACTTC
CASSLSPREQYF
>TRBJ2-5|-|TRBV5-1|-
TGCGCCAGCAGCTTGAAGAGTCAAGAGACCCAGTACTTC
CASSLKSQETQYF
>TRBJ2-1|-|TRBV7-3|TRBD2
TGTGCCAGCAGCTTAAACTCGGGAGGAGAGCAGTTCTTC
CASSLNSGGEQFF
>TRBJ2-7|-|TRBV29-1|TRBD1
TGCAGCGCGGAACTACAGGGGACCCCCTACGAGCAGTACTTC
CSAELQGTPYEQYF
>TRBJ2-1|-|TRBV5-6|-
TGTGCCAGCAGCACCTACAATGAGCAGTTCTTC
CASSTYNEQFF
>TRBJ2-5|-|TRBV13|-
TGTGCCAGCAGCCCTTACGGGGGCGAACCGGTGGCGACCCAGTACTTC
CASSPYGGEPVATQYF
>TRBJ2-5|-|TRBV7-9|-
TGTGCCAGCAGCTTACGAGGCCCCATTAGGGAGACCCAGTACTTC
CASSLRGPIRETQYF
>TRBJ2-3|-|TRBV15|-
TGTGCCACCAGCAGAGATCGGGGGGCTAGCACAGATACGCAGTATTTT
CATSRDRGASTDTQYF
>TRBJ1-6|-|TRBV6-6|TRBD1
TGTGCCAGCAGTTACGAAGGACAGGGGACACCCCTCCACTTT
CASSYEGQGTPLHF
>TRBJ2-5|-|TRBV30|TRBD1
TGTGCCTGGAGCCGGGACAGGGGACAGACCCAGTACTTC
CAWSRDRGQTQYF
>TRBJ2-5|-|TRBV10-3|TRBD2
TGTGCCTCCCACGGGGGGGGAGAGACCCAGTACTTC
CASHGGGETQYF
>TRBJ1-6|-|TRBV21-1|-
TGTGCCAGCAGCAGTGGCGGAGGGGTTGGCACTCCCAATAATTCACCCCTCCACTTT
CASSSGGGVGTPNNSPLHF
>TRBJ2-3|-|TRBV18|TRBD1
TGTGCCAGCTCACCAATGGCACAGGGGAGCACAGATACGCAGTATTTT
CASSPMAQGSTDTQYF
>TRBJ2-5|-|TRBV7-2|TRBD2
TGTGCCAGCAGCTTACGGAGCGGGGGGACGTCGGAGACCCAGTACTTC
CASSLRSGGTSETQYF
>TRBJ2-6|-|TRBV15|-
TGTGCCACCACAGCAGGGATCTCTGGGGCCAACGTCCTGACTTTC
CATTAGISGANVLTF
>TRBJ2-6|-|TRBV5-1|TRBD1
TGCGCCAGCAGCTTGCCGCGGACAGGGCTTCACTCTGGGGCCAACGTCCTGACTTTC
CASSLPRTGLHSGANVLTF
>TRBJ2-5|few|TRBV6-5|TRBD1
TGTGCCAGCAGTTACTCCCTTGGGACAGCCCAAGAGACCCAGTACTTC
CASSYSLGTAQETQYF
>TRBJ2-3|-|TRBV6-5|-
TGTGCCAGCAGTTACTCGATCGGCACAGATACGCAGTATTTT
CASSYSIGTDTQYF
>TRBJ1-5|-|TRBV5-1|TRBD1
TGCGCCAGCAGCTCGACAGGGGCGATCAATCAGCCCCAGCATTTT
CASSSTGAINQPQHF
>TRBJ1-1|-|TRBV4-1|TRBD1
TGCGCCAGCAGCCAAGACACAGGGGGCGAAGGGAAAAGTGGAGCTTTCTTT
CASSQDTGGEGKSGAFF
>TRBJ1-2|-|TRBV9|-
TGTGCCAGCAGCGTAGAGGGGTGGACTAACTATGGCTACACCTTC
CASSVEGWTNYGYTF
>TRBJ1-5|many|TRBV7-2|-
TGTGCCAGCAGCTTAGATATCTGGCAGCCCCAGCATTTT
CASSLDIWQPQHF
>TRBJ2-2|-|TRBV5-1|-
TGCGCCAGCAGCTCTGAGGGGATCGCGAACACCGGGGAGCTGTTTTTT
CASSSEGIANTGELFF
>TRBJ1-1|-|TRBV27|-
TGTGCCAGCAGTTTTGTGCAGAACACTGAAGCTTTCTTT
CASSFVQNTEAFF
>TRBJ1-2|-|TRBV29-1|TRBD1
TGCAGCGTTGATAGGACAGGTTCGGCATATGGCTACACCTTC
CSVDRTGSAYGYTF
>TRBJ2-5|-|TRBV29-1|-
TGCAGCGTTGGGCCCCAAGAGACCCAGTACTTC
CSVGPQETQYF
>TRBJ2-3|-|TRBV7-2|TRBD2
TGTGCCAGCACAAACGGGGGGGCCGGGACAGATACGCAGTATTTT
CASTNGGAGTDTQYF
>TRBJ2-7|-|TRBV5-1|TRBD1
TGCGCCAGCAGCCCGAGACAGGGATGGGAGCAGTACTTC
CASSPRQGWEQYF
>TRBJ1-1|few|TRBV29-1|-
TGCAGCGTTGGGGCTCGAGGGGGGAACACTGAAGCTTTCTTT
CSVGARGGNTEAFF
>TRBJ2-1|few|TRBV19|-
TGTGCCAGTAGACCTGGGTGGGCCTACAATGAGCAGTTCTTC
CASRPGWAYNEQFF
>TRBJ1-1|few|TRBV7-9|-
TGTGCCAGCAGCTTAGAAGGGAACACTGAAGCTTTCTTT
CASSLEGNTEAFF
>TRBJ2-1|-|TRBV19|-
TGTGCCAGTGCACCCCAACCCACCTATGAGCAGTTCTTC
CASAPQPTYEQFF
>TRBJ2-3|-|TRBV29-1|-
TGCAGCGTTGCCAAGGAGACAGATACGCAGTATTTT
CSVAKETDTQYF
>TRBJ1-6|-|TRBV11-2|-
TGTGCCAGCAGCGCATCGACAGTATCACCCCTCCACTTT
CASSASTVSPLHF
>TRBJ2-6|-|TRBV13|TRBD1
TGTGCCAGCAGCGGGGACGGGACAGCTGGGGCCAACGTCCTGACTTTC
CASSGDGTAGANVLTF
>TRBJ2-7|few|TRBV29-1|-
TGCAGCGGATTGGGGAAGGGCGGGTCCTACGAGCAGTACTTC
CSGLGKGGSYEQYF
>TRBJ2-1|-|TRBV15|TRBD2
TGTGCCACCAGCAGAGTTTCTAGCGGGGGTTGGAGTGAGCAGTTCTTC
CATSRVSSGGWSEQFF
>TRBJ2-5|-|TRBV19|-
TGTGCCAGTAGTATAAACGAGAAAGAGACCCAGTACTTC
CASSINEKETQYF
>TRBJ2-7|-|TRBV10-3|-
TGTGCCATCAGTGGTGGGCAGCACGACGAGCAGTACTTC
CAISGGQHDEQYF
>TRBJ2-6|-|TRBV28|-
TGTGCCAGCAGCCCCGGGGCCAACGTCCTGACTTTC
CASSPGANVLTF
>TRBJ1-1|-|TRBV2|-
TGTGCCAGCAGGCAGGCGAACACTGAAGCTTTCTTT
CASRQANTEAFF
>TRBJ1-2|-|TRBV5-1|-
TGCGCCAGCAGCTTGAACGCAGGGGAGTTTAACTATGGCTACACCTTC
CASSLNAGEFNYGYTF
>TRBJ2-7|-|TRBV18|-
TGTGCCAGCTCCCAGGGGCTTGCGGGTCAGCAGTACTTC
CASSQGLAGQQYF
>TRBJ2-2|few|TRBV19|-
TGTGCCAGTAGTATCGCGGGGGCCACCGGGGAGCTGTTTTTT
CASSIAGATGELFF
>TRBJ2-2|few|TRBV30|-
TGTGCCTGGAGTCCTCCACAGGGCACCGGGGAGCTGTTTTTT
CAWSPPQGTGELFF
>TRBJ1-2|-|TRBV4-3|-
TGCGCCAGCAGCCTGGAACAGGGCGTAACCTATGGCTACACCTTC
CASSLEQGVTYGYTF
>TRBJ1-3|-|TRBV9|-
TGTGCCAGCAGCGTAGGAGGCCCTGGAAACACCATATATTTT
CASSVGGPGNTIYF
>TRBJ2-7|-|TRBV29-1|-
TGCAGCGTTGCGACAACGTACGAGCAGTACTTC
CSVATTYEQYF
>TRBJ1-1|-|TRBV29-1|-
TGCAGCGTTGAAGCGGACAAGGGGAACACTGAAGCTTTCTTT
CSVEADKGNTEAFF
>TRBJ1-2|-|TRBV30|-
TGTGCCTGGAGTGTACTCCGTAAGGACCAGCGTGGGGGCTACACCTTC
CAWSVLRKDQRGGYTF
>TRBJ2-1|-|TRBV6-5|TRBD2
TGTGCCAGCAGGTACCAGCGGGGAGGCAATGAGCAGTTCTTC
CASRYQRGGNEQFF
>TRBJ1-3|few|TRBV14|TRBD1
TGTGCCAGCAGCCCCCGGACAGGCGGAAACACCATATATTTT
CASSPRTGGNTIYF
>TRBJ1-2|-|TRBV4-2|-
TGTGCCAGCAGCTCCCGCACCGGGAACTATGGCTACACCTTC
CASSSRTGNYGYTF
>TRBJ1-6|-|TRBV21-1|-
TGTGCCAGCAGCCACAGGGGTGGGTCACCCCTCCACTTT
CASSHRGGSPLHF
>TRBJ1-4|few|TRBV5-1|TRBD1
TGCGCCAGCAGCAAAGGACAGGGGGCAACTAATGAAAAACTGTTTTTT
CASSKGQGATNEKLFF